This entry lists 28 T cell receptor beta chains sequenced from one sample in a study of glioma-infiltrating T cells after dendritic cell vaccination. Measured with immunoSEQ multiplex PCR; TCRdb has only the in-frame clones, and not every one. The sample yields tens of thousands of clones, about nine tenths seen once. Time point meaning: after dendritic cell vaccination, including at tumor progression/relapse. The specimen was blood, collected after dendritic cell vaccination. These receptors were collected from a human donor with glioblastoma.

The gene calls are TRBV9 and TRBJ2-7; possibly TRBD1 for D (5 bases). This CDR3 contains 17 residues. Trimming pared 0 bases from V and 4 bases from J, leaving 20 bases between. CDR1 SGDLS and CDR2 YYNGEE come from the germline V gene. The CDR3 reads CASSVDSGSGRAYEQYF. The CDR3 nucleotides are TGTGCCAGCAGCGTAGACTCAGGATCGGGCAGGGCTTACGAGCAGTACTTC.

The V gene is TRBV9, the J gene TRBJ1-3; D unclear. Germline values: CDR1 SGDLS, CDR2 YYNGEE. This CDR3 region has 14 residues. V lost 4 bases and J lost 9, with 17 bases in between. The CDR3 is CASSLTDGRGTIYF. CDR3 nucleotide sequence: TGTGCCAGCAGCTTAACGGACGGGAGAGGCACCATATATTTT.

The V and J genes are TRBV18 and TRBJ1-5, with D maybe TRBD1 (5 bases). CDR3 size: 14 residues. The germline V and J ends were trimmed by 5 bases and 2 bases, with 10 bases remaining between them. Germline CDR1 reads KGHSH; CDR2 reads LQKENI. This CDR3 reads CASSYDSGNQPQHF. The CDR3 DNA follows: TGTGCCAGCTCATACGACAGTGGCAATCAGCCCCAGCATTTT.

V and J are TRBV4-3 and TRBJ2-5, with TRBD2 matching 10 bases. V trimming: 1 base; J trimming: 5 bases; junction bases outside the gene matches: 10. Germline CDR1 LGHNA, CDR2 YSLEER. The CDR3 consists of 17 residues. The CDR3 region has the DNA TGCGCCAGCAGCCAAGGCCGGACTAGCGGCCTCGGGGAGACCCAGTACTTC. Translating gives CASSQGRTSGLGETQYF.

The chain combines TRBV7-2 with TRBJ2-7, with a tentative D call TRBD2 (6 bases). The CDR3 has 14 residues. V lost 7 bases to trimming and J lost 6 bases, with 19 bases between them. From germline, CDR1 is SGHTA and CDR2 FQGNSA. CDR3 sequence reads: CASIHTSLLGEQYF. The CDR3 DNA reads TGTGCCAGCATCCATACTAGCCTCCTAGGCGAGCAGTACTTC.

The rearrangement joins TRBV6-5 to TRBJ1-1; D is unresolved. CDR3 length: 12 amino acids. The germline V gene has CDR1 MNHEY and CDR2 SVGAGI. Trimming took 5 bases from V and 2 from J, leaving 6 bases between them. CDR3 residues: CASSPSNTEAFF. In nucleotides, the CDR3 is TGTGCCAGCAGTCCTTCTAACACTGAAGCTTTCTTT.

The CDR3 nucleotides are TGTGCCAGCTCACCACTACTCGAAGCTAACTATGGCTACACCTTC. It is translated as CASSPLLEANYGYTF. V gene TRBV18 combines with J gene TRBJ1-2, with D unresolved. This CDR3 contains 15 residues. Germline CDR1 is KGHSH and CDR2 is LQKENI. V lost 1 base, J lost 0 bases, and 9 bases lay in between.

The chain has TRBV7-9 and TRBJ2-7; 7 nucleotides agree with TRBD1. Germline values: CDR1 SEHNR, CDR2 FQNEAQ (reference sequence). V lost 5 bases and J lost 3; bases outside the gene matches: 10. The CDR3 has 15 residues. CDR3 sequence: CASSGKTGTNYEQYF. As DNA, the CDR3 is TGTGCCAGCAGCGGGAAGACAGGGACGAACTACGAGCAGTACTTC. Full variable domain (rest looked up from reference TRBV7-9 and TRBJ2-7): DTGVSQNPRHKITKRGQNVTFRCDPISEHNRLYWYRQTLGQGPEFLTYFQNEAQLEKSRLLSDRFSAERPKGSFSTLEIQRTEQGDSAMYLCASSGKTGTNYEQYFGPGTRLTVT.

V and J are TRBV5-6 and TRBJ2-7; D possibly corresponds to TRBD1 (6 bases). The CDR3 sequence is 14 residues long. In germline, CDR1 is SGHDT, CDR2 YYEEEE. Trimming took off 4 bases at V and 3 bases at J, with 14 bases between the two ends. CDR3 residues: CASSPEGVNYEQYF. The CDR3 nucleotides read TGTGCCAGCAGCCCTGAGGGGGTTAACTACGAGCAGTACTTC.

V usage is TRBV4-3 and J usage is TRBJ2-3; 9 bases line up with TRBD2. This CDR3 comprises 17 residues. V trimming: 4 bases; J trimming: 5 bases; junction bases outside the gene matches: 13. Per germline, CDR1 LGHNA and CDR2 YSLEER. In nucleotides, the CDR3 is TGCGCCAGCAGCCCCCTAGGGGAAGCGGGAGGTGTAGATACGCAGTATTTT. This codes for CASSPLGEAGGVDTQYF.

V and J are TRBV14 and TRBJ2-5, with D maybe TRBD2 (6 bases). Per the germline V gene, CDR1 is SGHDN and CDR2 is FVKESK. The length of the CDR3 is 15 residues. Trimming removed 4 bases at V and 5 bases at J, with 17 bases between. CDR3 nucleotides: TGTGCCAGCAGCCCGGGACTTAGGGCCGGGGAGACCCAGTACTTC. Its translation is CASSPGLRAGETQYF.

The chain recombines TRBV18 with TRBJ2-2, with a possible D match to TRBD2 (6 bases). CDR1 and CDR2 (germline): KGHSH, LQKENI. The CDR3 spans 15 residues. V dropped 6 bases and J dropped 3 bases, with 14 bases sitting between them. CDR3 DNA sequence: TGTGCCAGCTCGGGGCGGGGTTCGGACACCGGGGAGCTGTTTTTT. Amino acids: CASSGRGSDTGELFF.

The chain has TRBV5-6 and TRBJ2-1, with 9 bases matching TRBD2. The germline CDR1 and CDR2 sequences are SGHDT and YYEEEE. Unmatched junction bases numbered 15, after V lost 1 base and J lost 4 bases. The CDR3 runs to 19 residues. The CDR3 DNA reads as TGTGCCAGCAGCTTGACTCGTCTAGCGGGGATGGGTGCTTACAATGAGCAGTTCTTC. Its translation is CASSLTRLAGMGAYNEQFF.

The chain recombines TRBV6-6 with TRBJ2-2, with 7 bases fitting TRBD2. The J segment lost 5 bases and the V segment lost 7 bases, leaving 13 bases of the junction unmatched. There are 16 residues in the CDR3. CDR1 MNHNY and CDR2 SVGAGI come from the germline V gene (reference sequence). The CDR3 is CASTGRAGLGTGELFF. In DNA, the CDR3 is TGTGCCAGCACGGGGAGGGCGGGCCTCGGGACCGGGGAGCTGTTTTTT.

This clone was counted between two and nine times. V gene TRBV2 combines with J gene TRBJ1-5; weak D call: TRBD1 (6 bases). V gave up 5 bases and J gave up 5 bases, with 13 bases separating them. The germline V gene encodes CDR1 SNHLY and CDR2 FYNNEI. The CDR3 loop spans 14 amino acids. CDR3 in DNA: TGTGCCAGCAGTAGTGGGGCAGGGGATCAGCCCCAGCATTTT. Amino acid sequence: CASSSGAGDQPQHF.

V is TRBV19 and J is TRBJ2-5, with 7 bases fitting TRBD2. V lost 7 bases, J lost 5 bases, and 10 bases stayed unmatched. The V gene's germline CDR1 is LNHDA and CDR2 SQIVND (reference sequence). The CDR3 runs to 14 residues. The CDR3 here is CASTEVGGGETQYF. The CDR3 bases are TGTGCCAGTACCGAGGTCGGGGGAGGGGAGACCCAGTACTTC.

The chain combines TRBV18 with TRBJ1-5; D is perhaps TRBD1 (5 bases). The ends were cut back, 3 bases at V and 7 bases at J, with 19 bases in the middle. The CDR3 spans 16 residues. Germline CDR1 and CDR2: KGHSH and LQKENI. This chain's CDR3 is CASSPPGGRRDQPQHF. The CDR3 DNA reads as TGTGCCAGCTCACCCCCGGGAGGGCGGAGGGACCAGCCCCAGCATTTT.

The V and J genes are TRBV6-1 and TRBJ2-5, with 7 bases fitting TRBD2. The CDR3 covers 13 residues. V lost 6 bases, J lost 5 bases, and 6 bases stayed unmatched. Per germline, CDR1 MNHNS and CDR2 SASEGT. CDR3 sequence (DNA): TGTGCCAGCAGCCGTAGCGGGTCGGAGACCCAGTACTTC. As protein: CASSRSGSETQYF.

The chain uses TRBV13 and TRBJ1-1, with 9 bases identical to TRBD1. The junction had 5 bases not matched to a gene; V was cut back by 3 bases and J by 9 bases. Germline V lookup: CDR1 PRHDT, CDR2 FYEKMQ (reference sequence). This CDR3 is built from 13 residues. The CDR3 protein is CASSFRQGGKAFF. The CDR3 DNA reads as TGTGCCAGCAGCTTTCGACAGGGGGGCAAAGCTTTCTTT.

This chain connects TRBV11-2 to TRBJ2-4; possible D gene TRBD2, 5 bases. With 1 base removed from V and 6 bases from J, the gap between germline ends came to 10 bases. The CDR3 sequence is 14 residues long. Germline V gene data show CDR1 as SGHAT and CDR2 as FQNNGV. The CDR3 here is CASSLGRGRNIQYF. Written as DNA, the CDR3 is TGTGCCAGCAGCTTAGGCCGGGGTCGAAACATTCAGTACTTC.

This clone has only a few counts. In nucleotides, the CDR3 is TGCGCCAGCAGTGAGTCTGGGTCTAGCGGGAACAATGAGCAGTTCTTC. Residues: CASSESGSSGNNEQFF. V is TRBV10-2 and J is TRBJ2-1, with 9 bases aligning to TRBD2. CDR1 and CDR2 from the germline V gene are WSHSY and SAAADI. The CDR3 has 16 residues. V lost 0 bases, J lost 5 bases, and 5 bases stayed unmatched.

This rearrangement joins TRBV6-1 to TRBJ1-2; 10 positions agree with TRBD1. V lost 3 bases, J lost 8 bases, and 9 bases stayed unmatched. CDR3 length: 15 amino acids. Germline-derived CDR1 and CDR2 are MNHNS and SASEGT. CDR3 nucleotides: TGTGCCAGCAGTGACAGGACAGGGGGGGCGAAAGGCTACACCTTC. It is translated as CASSDRTGGAKGYTF.

This clone is a singleton in its sample. The V call is TRBV7-2, the J call TRBJ2-7; a possible D gene is TRBD2 (6 bases). The CDR3 is 16 amino acids. Germline V gene lookup returns CDR1 SGHTA and CDR2 FQGNSA. The ends were cut back, 6 bases at V and 0 bases at J, with 18 bases in the middle. This chain's CDR3 is CASSRGVERASYEQYF. CDR3 DNA sequence: TGTGCCAGCAGTCGAGGGGTGGAGCGGGCCTCCTACGAGCAGTACTTC.

The chain carries TRBV9 and TRBJ2-5; 12 bases line up with TRBD2. This CDR3 comprises 15 residues. J lost 5 bases, V lost 2 bases, and 4 bases had no gene match. Germline lookup yields CDR1 SGDLS and CDR2 YYNGEE. The CDR3 reads CASSVASGGAETQYF. For the CDR3, the DNA is TGTGCCAGCAGCGTGGCTAGCGGGGGGGCGGAGACCCAGTACTTC.

The V call is TRBV29-1, the J call TRBJ2-5; D gene ambiguous. Germline CDR1 SQVTM, CDR2 ANQGSEA. This CDR3 contains 13 residues. V was pared by 1 base and J by 2 bases, with 8 bases between. CDR3 protein: CSVEVAAQETQYF. The CDR3 coding sequence is TGCAGCGTTGAAGTTGCAGCGCAAGAGACCCAGTACTTC. Based on the CDR3 plus reference TRBV29-1 and TRBJ2-5, the full variable domain is SAVISQKPSRDICQRGTSLTIQCQVDSQVTMMFWYRQQPGQSLTLIATANQGSEATYESGFVIDKFPISRPNLTFSTLTVSNMSPEDSSIYLCSVEVAAQETQYFGPGTRLLVL.

This clone was detected once. This rearrangement joins TRBV9 to TRBJ2-7; 10 bases are shared with TRBD2. The CDR3 loop spans 19 amino acids. The ends lost 4 bases at V and 5 bases at J; junction bases unmatched: 21. Germline V gene data show CDR1 as SGDLS and CDR2 as YYNGEE. CDR3 amino acids: CASSPIGSGEREGLDEQYF. The CDR3 region has the DNA TGTGCCAGCAGCCCGATAGGGTCCGGGGAGCGGGAGGGCCTCGACGAGCAGTACTTC.

The chain employs TRBV6-1 and TRBJ2-4; 8 bases align to TRBD2. The CDR3 consists of 12 residues. CDR1 is MNHNS, CDR2 SASEGT, per germline. With 8 bases clipped from V and 11 bases from J, the junction kept 8 bases outside the gene matches. The CDR3 loop is CASRGTSILQYF. CDR3 in DNA: TGTGCCAGCCGAGGGACTAGTATCCTTCAGTACTTC.

The chain combines TRBV27 with TRBJ1-1, with TRBD1 as a possible D gene (5 bases). CDR1 MNHEY and CDR2 SMNVEV come from the germline V gene (reference sequence). There are 13 residues in the CDR3. Deletions cut 7 bases from V and 7 bases from J, with 16 bases between. The CDR3 bases are TGTGCCAGCACCCCCCCTCGGGGGAGTGAAGCTTTCTTT. The encoded protein is CASTPPRGSEAFF.